This T cell receptor beta chain was obtained from a study of regulatory T cells in long-lasting Graves disease. Study background: Newly diagnosed Graves' patients took antithyroid drugs under 3 months.

Libraries of TCR beta came from iRepertoire HTBI primers plus Arm-PCR of CDR3 regions. Each CDR3 protein gets one entry after TCRdb re-called the multiplex PCR reads with MiXCR. The top ten clones hold approximately 7.8% of a sample with around 450,000 distinct CDR3 sequences, 15% of them seen once. This clonotype turned up a few times. The length of the CDR3 is 17 residues. Trimming left V 10 bases short and J 1 base short, with 26 bases between. Germline V gene lookup returns CDR1 MNHNS and CDR2 SASEGT. Time point in this sample: newly diagnosed GD, antithyroid drugs for less than 3 months. From PBMCs, RNA was extracted and then used to make the TCR library. These records were also assigned to another study, of T cells in Graves' hyperthyroidism and ophthalmopathy. That source adds: HTBI primers were the set used in a first-round RT-PCR of the TCR CDR3. Blood also held most thyroid clonotypes expanded beyond 0.001.

The genes are TRBV6-1 and TRBJ2-7; TRBD2 might be the D (5 bases). The sample in question was peripheral blood mononuclear cells (PBMCs), obtained at new diagnosis, from a patient treated with antithyroid drugs. This TCR was sampled from a woman aged 40 to 55 with Graves disease. CDR3 in amino acids: CATEIGLRGFRSYEQYF. Here the CDR3 DNA reads TGTGCCACCGAGATAGGTTTACGGGGATTTAGATCCTACGAGCAGTACTTC.